This T cell receptor (beta chain) is from a study of regulatory T cells in long-lasting Graves disease. About the study: Freshly diagnosed Graves' patients had used antithyroid drugs for under 3 months. The study's findings and limits: Persistent disease was characterized by preferential usage of TRBV28, TRBJ1-2 and TRBJ2-5.

According to the study, TCR beta libraries were built with iRepertoire HTBI primers and CDR3-region Arm-PCR. TCRdb called the multiplex PCR reads again in MiXCR, with one record for every CDR3 protein. The sample consists of hundreds of thousands of distinct CDR3 sequences, around 12% of them appearing once. Time point: newly diagnosed GD, antithyroid drugs for less than 3 months. PBMC-extracted RNA yielded the TCR library. For this clonotype: Antigen specificity is unknown.

The germline V and J ends were trimmed by 2 bases and 3 bases, with 4 bases remaining between them. This CDR3 has 13 amino acids. CDR1 SEHNR and CDR2 FQNEAQ come from the germline V gene (reference sequence). The data also belong to a second study, concerning T cells in Graves' hyperthyroidism and ophthalmopathy. That investigation notes: Progression to ophthalmopathy was predicted a median of approximately seven months early.

The chain carries TRBV7-9 and TRBJ2-2; D ambiguous. This clonotype was obtained from a woman in her 30s with Graves disease. The input for sequencing was peripheral blood mononuclear cells (PBMCs), taken at new diagnosis, from a patient treated with antithyroid drugs. CDR3 sequence: CASSLYDTGELFF. CDR3 nucleotides: TGTGCCAGCAGCTTATATGACACCGGGGAGCTGTTTTTT.